The 4 T cell receptor beta chains reported below all come from one sample, sequenced in a study of identical twins. TCRdb reanalysed the 5' RACE reads using MiXCR and keeps one entry per CDR3 protein. The sample includes some 300,000 distinct CDR3 sequences, over 9% of them seen just once. A further study also used this sample, focusing on yellow fever vaccine responses in identical twins.

Sequencing input: CD8+ T cells sorted from blood. The origin of the receptors is a young woman in good health.

This clonotype was observed many times. This CDR3 reads CAISEAPASGLMINNEQFF. The CDR3 DNA is TGTGCCATCAGTGAGGCGCCGGCTAGCGGTTTGATGATCAACAATGAGCAGTTCTTC. The chain carries TRBV10-3 and TRBJ2-1, with 7 bases identical to TRBD2. Trimming took 2 bases from V and 5 from J; bases not matched to a gene: 18. The CDR3 contains 19 residues. Per the germline V gene, CDR1 is ENHRY and CDR2 is SYGVKD.

This clonotype was picked up many times. The chain combines TRBV9 with TRBJ2-1; TRBD2 is a possible D gene (6 bases). In germline, CDR1 is SGDLS, CDR2 YYNGEE. V was pared by 6 bases and J by 0 bases, with 10 bases between. This CDR3 spans 14 amino acids. The CDR3 DNA reads TGTGCCAGCACCCGGGGAGGCTCCTACAATGAGCAGTTCTTC. The encoded protein is CASTRGGSYNEQFF.

CDR3 sequence reads: CASSKEGQYNEQFF. In nucleotides, the CDR3 is TGTGCCAGCAGCAAAGAGGGACAATACAATGAGCAGTTCTTC. The gene calls are TRBV11-2 and TRBJ2-1; perhaps TRBD1 as D (6 bases). There are 14 residues in the CDR3. CDR1 is SGHAT, CDR2 FQNNGV, per germline. Trimming took off 5 bases at V and 4 bases at J, with 12 bases between the two ends.

Only a few counts were recorded for this clonotype. The chain has TRBV20-1 and TRBJ1-2; maybe TRBD1 (5 bases). V shed 0 bases and J shed 6 bases, with 14 bases lying between them. CDR3 length equals 14 residues. Germline V lookup: CDR1 DFQATT, CDR2 SNEGSKA (reference sequence). The CDR3 DNA reads TGCAGTGCTAGAGATATGGCAGGGAGGCATGGCTACACCTTC. This translates into CSARDMAGRHGYTF.